Listed below are T cell receptor beta chains from one sample, sequenced in a study of immune evolution from preneoplasia to lung adenocarcinoma. Repertoires were generated with immunoSEQ multiplex PCR, while TCRdb's copy carries only in-frame clones and drops some. In the table there are approximately 3,000 clones, around 90% of which are singletons. The sample taken for sequencing was FFPE adjacent normal lung tissue. The source of these receptors is a person aged 70 to 80 with lung adenocarcinoma. The CDR3 runs from the conserved cysteine through the conserved F or W. D genes are given only for firm matches. The size entry is marked missing in some rows and otherwise reads once, few, many or a size class.

clone_size	v_call	j_call	d_call	cdr3_aa	cdr3_nt
.	TRBV7-9	TRBJ2-7	.	CASSLDQGSYEQYF	TGTGCCAGCAGCTTAGATCAGGGTTCCTACGAGCAGTACTTC
.	TRBV29-1	TRBJ2-1	.	CSVRRVDNEQFF	TGCAGCGTTCGGAGGGTAGACAATGAGCAGTTCTTC
few	TRBV2	TRBJ2-1	.	CASSLPKISYNEQFF	TGTGCCAGCTCTCTCCCCAAGATCAGTTACAATGAGCAGTTCTTC
.	TRBV6-1	TRBJ1-5	TRBD1	CASSEWDSRDQPQHF	TGTGCCAGCAGTGAATGGGACAGCCGGGATCAGCCCCAGCATTTT
.	TRBV7-9	TRBJ2-3	.	CASVEGPLVDTQYF	TGTGCCAGCGTTGAGGGGCCCCTCGTAGATACGCAGTATTTT
few	TRBV30	TRBJ1-3	.	CAWSVPPSGYGSGNTIYF	TGTGCCTGGAGTGTACCACCCTCGGGGTACGGCTCTGGAAACACCATATATTTT
.	TRBV9	TRBJ1-1	.	CASSPDSANAEAFF	TGTGCCAGCAGCCCGGACAGTGCTAACGCTGAAGCTTTCTTT
.	TRBV28	TRBJ1-5	.	CASSLGSGYYSNQPQHF	TGTGCCAGCAGTTTAGGATCGGGGTACTATAGCAATCAGCCCCAGCATTTT
.	TRBV28	TRBJ2-3	TRBD2	CASSLRNSGGVVDTQYF	TGTGCCAGCAGCCTCCGCAATAGCGGGGGGGTTGTAGATACGCAGTATTTT
.	TRBV30	TRBJ2-7	TRBD2	CALIGDPLAGDAHEQYF	TGTGCCCTGATTGGAGACCCGCTAGCGGGGGACGCCCACGAGCAGTACTTC
.	TRBV5-4	TRBJ2-7	.	CASSGGGRGAYEQYF	TGTGCCAGCAGCGGTGGAGGCAGGGGGGCCTACGAGCAGTACTTC
few	TRBV10-1	TRBJ1-3	TRBD1	CASSESRQGISGNTIYF	TGCGCCAGCAGTGAGTCGAGACAGGGTATCTCTGGAAACACCATATATTTT
.	TRBV11-3	TRBJ1-6	.	CASSTKADSYNSPLHF	TGTGCCAGCAGTACGAAGGCGGACTCCTATAATTCACCCCTCCACTTT
.	TRBV5-1	TRBJ2-7	.	CASSLRDTYEQYF	TGCGCTAGCAGCTTACGGGATACCTACGAGCAGTACTTC
.	TRBV6-5	TRBJ1-1	TRBD1	CASREDRGTEAFF	TGTGCCAGCAGGGAGGACAGGGGTACTGAAGCTTTCTTT
.	TRBV5-4	TRBJ2-1	.	CASSLVVTGSYNEQFF	TGTGCCAGCAGCTTGGTAGTAACCGGCTCCTACAATGAGCAGTTCTTC
.	TRBV6-5	TRBJ2-7	.	CASSYSPHGTYEQYF	TGTGCCAGCAGTTACTCCCCTCACGGAACTTACGAGCAGTACTTC
.	TRBV27	TRBJ2-5	.	CASRRDWAGQETQYF	TGTGCCAGCAGACGCGATTGGGCAGGGCAAGAGACCCAGTACTTC
.	TRBV29-1	TRBJ2-7	TRBD1	CSVVGQGYEQYF	TGCAGCGTTGTAGGACAGGGCTACGAGCAGTACTTC
.	TRBV19	TRBJ2-7	TRBD1	CASSTRPGQGYEQYF	TGTGCCAGTAGTACCCGCCCCGGACAGGGATACGAGCAGTACTTC
.	TRBV29-1	TRBJ1-2	.	CSVEGPKGSDPYGYTF	TGCAGCGTTGAAGGGCCCAAAGGATCCGATCCGTATGGCTACACCTTC
once	TRBV11-2	TRBJ1-5	.	CASSPQNNQPQHF	TGTGCCAGCAGCCCTCAGAACAATCAGCCCCAGCATTTT
.	TRBV28	TRBJ1-2	.	CASKPREWGSGYTF	TGTGCCAGCAAACCCAGGGAGTGGGGTTCTGGCTACACCTTC
.	TRBV6-1	TRBJ2-1	TRBD2	CAMGGLAGGPGEQFF	TGTGCCATGGGCGGACTAGCGGGGGGCCCTGGTGAGCAGTTCTTC
.	TRBV27	TRBJ2-2	.	CASSSGLGGELFF	TGTGCCAGCAGTTCGGGGTTGGGCGGGGAGCTGTTTTTT
.	TRBV7-2	TRBJ2-3	TRBD2	CASRTSGRHSTDTQYF	TGTGCCAGCCGGACTAGCGGGAGGCATAGCACAGATACGCAGTATTTT
.	TRBV28	TRBJ1-2	.	CASTVQDNYGYTF	TGTGCCAGCACGGTGCAGGACAACTATGGCTACACCTTC
.	TRBV15	TRBJ2-1	.	CATSRDSRGYNEQFF	TGTGCCACCAGCAGAGACTCCCGCGGGTACAATGAGCAGTTCTTC
.	TRBV14	TRBJ2-1	.	CASSQDRRSYNEQFF	TGTGCCAGCAGCCAAGATCGAAGGTCCTACAATGAGCAGTTCTTC
.	TRBV18	TRBJ1-5	.	CASSPRESQPQHF	TGTGCCAGCTCACCACGGGAAAGTCAGCCCCAGCATTTT
.	TRBV18	TRBJ1-1	.	CASSPPMREYPGGEAFF	TGTGCCAGCTCACCACCGATGAGGGAGTACCCGGGGGGTGAAGCTTTCTTT
.	TRBV27	TRBJ2-5	TRBD1	CASSLSGTGYQETQYF	TGTGCCAGCAGTTTATCCGGGACAGGGTACCAAGAGACCCAGTACTTC
.	TRBV5-4	TRBJ1-1	.	CASSLKNIGGPNTEAFF	TGTGCCAGCAGCTTGAAGAATATAGGGGGGCCGAACACTGAAGCTTTCTTT
once	TRBV28	TRBJ2-5	.	CASRLPGGETQYF	TGTGCCAGCAGACTGCCGGGTGGAGAGACCCAGTACTTC
few	TRBV28	TRBJ2-5	.	CASSFLPRGPEETQYF	TGTGCCAGCAGTTTCCTACCGCGGGGGCCGGAAGAGACCCAGTACTTC
.	TRBV4-1	TRBJ2-2	.	CASSQEVYSTGELFF	TGCGCCAGCAGCCAAGAGGTATACAGCACCGGGGAGCTGTTTTTT
.	TRBV18	TRBJ2-7	.	CASSPPGLQGAYEQYF	TGTGCCAGCTCACCACCGGGCCTCCAAGGGGCCTACGAGCAGTACTTC
.	TRBV5-6	TRBJ2-7	TRBD2	CASRVGLAGEYF	TGTGCCAGCAGGGTAGGACTAGCGGGAGAGTACTTC
.	TRBV6-5	TRBJ2-3	TRBD1	CASSYRQGADTQYF	TGTGCCAGCAGTTACAGGCAGGGGGCAGATACGCAGTATTTT
.	TRBV28	TRBJ1-1	TRBD1	CASSLQGAMNTEAFF	TGTGCCAGCAGTTTGCAGGGGGCCATGAACACTGAAGCTTTCTTT
.	TRBV4-2	TRBJ2-7	TRBD2	CASSQTSGGASYEQYF	TGTGCCAGCAGCCAAACTAGCGGGGGGGCCTCCTACGAGCAGTACTTC
.	TRBV7-9	TRBJ2-7	TRBD1	CASSPHWTGSFYEQYF	TGTGCCAGCAGCCCACACTGGACAGGGAGTTTCTACGAGCAGTACTTC
.	TRBV2	TRBJ2-4	TRBD1	CASTDRGKNIQYF	TGTGCCAGCACCGACAGGGGCAAAAACATTCAGTACTTC
.	TRBV6-5	TRBJ2-7	.	CASSYGDNTYEQYF	TGTGCCAGCAGTTACGGGGACAATACCTACGAGCAGTACTTC
.	TRBV29-1	TRBJ1-1	TRBD1	CSGTGNTEAFF	TGCAGCGGGACAGGGAACACTGAAGCTTTCTTT
.	TRBV7-9	TRBJ2-1	.	CASSLGLVGEQFF	TGTGCCAGCAGCTTAGGCCTAGTAGGTGAGCAGTTCTTC
.	TRBV2	TRBJ2-7	TRBD1	CASSWDSSYEQYF	TGTGCCAGCAGTTGGGACAGCTCCTACGAGCAGTACTTC
.	TRBV15	TRBJ2-1	.	CATSQRDRLINEQFF	TGTGCCACCAGCCAGCGGGACAGGCTTATCAATGAGCAGTTCTTC
.	TRBV5-1	TRBJ1-4	TRBD1	CASSLVDRENEKLFF	TGCGCCAGCAGCTTGGTGGACAGGGAGAATGAAAAACTGTTTTTT
.	TRBV6-1	TRBJ1-2	.	CASSVSTAGGYGYTF	TGTGCCAGCAGTGTCTCCACGGCGGGAGGCTATGGCTACACCTTC
.	TRBV5-8	TRBJ2-5	TRBD2	CASSKPTSGGETQYF	TGTGCCAGCAGCAAACCGACTAGCGGGGGAGAGACCCAGTACTTC
once	TRBV5-1	TRBJ2-2	TRBD2	CATGTSVDTGELFF	TGCGCCACGGGGACTAGCGTCGACACCGGGGAGCTGTTTTTT
.	TRBV4-1	TRBJ1-1	.	CASSERENTEAFF	TGCGCCAGCAGCGAGAGGGAGAACACTGAAGCTTTCTTT
.	TRBV5-1	TRBJ2-7	.	CASSHLGQGSYEQYF	TGCGCCAGCAGCCACCTGGGACAAGGGTCCTACGAGCAGTACTTC
few	TRBV6-1	TRBJ1-5	.	CASSELGAGNQPQHF	TGTGCCAGCAGTGAACTAGGGGCTGGCAATCAGCCCCAGCATTTT